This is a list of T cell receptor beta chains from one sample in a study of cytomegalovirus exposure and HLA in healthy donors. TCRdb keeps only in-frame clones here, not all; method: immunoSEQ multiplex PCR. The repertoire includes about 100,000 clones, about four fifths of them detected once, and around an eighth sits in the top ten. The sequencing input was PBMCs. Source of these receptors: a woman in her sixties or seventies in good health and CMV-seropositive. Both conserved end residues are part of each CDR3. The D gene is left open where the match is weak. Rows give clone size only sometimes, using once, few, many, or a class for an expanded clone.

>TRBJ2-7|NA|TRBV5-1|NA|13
TGCGCCAGCAGCTACAGGGCCTCCTACGAGCAGTACTTC
CASSYRASYEQYF
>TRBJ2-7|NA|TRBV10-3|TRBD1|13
TGTGCCATCAGTCAGGGACAGGGAAACGAGCAGTACTTC
CAISQGQGNEQYF
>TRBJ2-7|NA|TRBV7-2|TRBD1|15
TGTGCCAGCAGGCGGCCGGGACAGGGGAGCTACGAGCAGTACTTC
CASRRPGQGSYEQYF
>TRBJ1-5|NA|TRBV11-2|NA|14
TGTGCCAGCAGCTTTGTGGGCAGGGATCAGCCCCAGCATTTT
CASSFVGRDQPQHF
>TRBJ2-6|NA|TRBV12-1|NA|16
TGTGCCAGCAGCAACGGAAGGGAGCCTGGGGCCAACGTCCTGACTTTC
CASSNGREPGANVLTF
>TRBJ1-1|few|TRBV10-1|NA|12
TGCGCCAGCATGGACGGGAACTTCAGGGCTTTCTTT
CASMDGNFRAFF
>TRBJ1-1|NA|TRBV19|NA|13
TGTGCCAGTAGTACCGACACGGACACTGAAGCTTTCTTT
CASSTDTDTEAFF
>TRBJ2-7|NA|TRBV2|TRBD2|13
TGTGCCAGCATCGGGAGGGGGGGCCACGAGCAGTACTTC
CASIGRGGHEQYF
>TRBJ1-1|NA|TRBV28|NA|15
TGTGCCAGCAGCCCCGAGGACAGCTCATTCACTGAAGCTTTCTTT
CASSPEDSSFTEAFF
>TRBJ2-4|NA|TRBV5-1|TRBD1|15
TGCGCCAGCAGCACCTCCGGGACAGCTAATGACATTCAGTACTTC
CASSTSGTANDIQYF
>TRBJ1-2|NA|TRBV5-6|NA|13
TGTGCCAGCAGCCTCCAGGGCGGCGCCGGCTACACCTTC
CASSLQGGAGYTF
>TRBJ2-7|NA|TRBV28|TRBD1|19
TGTGCCAGCAGTTACACCGGCCGAGGGAGACAGGGATTAACTAGCGAGCAGTACTTC
CASSYTGRGRQGLTSEQYF
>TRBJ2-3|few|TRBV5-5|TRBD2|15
TGTGCCAGCTGGCGGAGCGGGGGGGCCAAAGATACGCAGTATTTT
CASWRSGGAKDTQYF
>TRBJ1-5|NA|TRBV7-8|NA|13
TGTGCCAGCAGCTTAGCGCGGCATCAGCCCCAGCATTTT
CASSLARHQPQHF
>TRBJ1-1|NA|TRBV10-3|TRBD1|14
TGTGCCATCAGCGGGGGGACAGGGAACACTGAAGCTTTCTTT
CAISGGTGNTEAFF
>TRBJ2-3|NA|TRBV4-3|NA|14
TGCGCCAGCAGCCAAGATCCCACGGTTACTGCGCAGTATTTT
CASSQDPTVTAQYF
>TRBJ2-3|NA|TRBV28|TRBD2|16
TGTGCCAGCAATTCGCAGCCGGGACTAGCGGGAGATACGCAGTATTTT
CASNSQPGLAGDTQYF
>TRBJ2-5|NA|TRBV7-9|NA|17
TGTGCCAGCAGCTTTCAAATATCGACAGCGCTACAAGAGACCCAGTACTTC
CASSFQISTALQETQYF
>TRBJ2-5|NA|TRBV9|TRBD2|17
TGTGCCAGCAGCGTAGGAGGGCTAGCGGGCAACCAAGAGACCCAGTACTTC
CASSVGGLAGNQETQYF
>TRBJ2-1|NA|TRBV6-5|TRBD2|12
TGTGCCAGCAGGGGTGGGGGGGGTGAGCAGTTCTTC
CASRGGGGEQFF